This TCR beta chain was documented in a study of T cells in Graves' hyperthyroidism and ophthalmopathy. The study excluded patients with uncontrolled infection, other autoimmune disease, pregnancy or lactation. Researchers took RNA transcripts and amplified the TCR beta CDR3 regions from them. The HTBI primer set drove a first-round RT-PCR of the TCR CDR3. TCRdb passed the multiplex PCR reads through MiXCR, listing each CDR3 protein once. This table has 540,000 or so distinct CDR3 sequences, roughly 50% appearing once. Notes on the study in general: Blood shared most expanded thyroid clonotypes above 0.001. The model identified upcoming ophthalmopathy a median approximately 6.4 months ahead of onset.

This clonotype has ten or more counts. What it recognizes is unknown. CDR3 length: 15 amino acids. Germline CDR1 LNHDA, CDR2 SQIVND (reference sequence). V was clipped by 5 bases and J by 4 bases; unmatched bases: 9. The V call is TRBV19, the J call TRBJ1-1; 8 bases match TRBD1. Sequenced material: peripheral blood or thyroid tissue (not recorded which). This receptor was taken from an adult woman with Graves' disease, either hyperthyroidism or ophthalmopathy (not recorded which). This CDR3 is CASSHGQGAGTEAFF. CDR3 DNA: TGTGCCAGTAGTCACGGGCAGGGGGCAGGCACTGAAGCTTTCTTT.